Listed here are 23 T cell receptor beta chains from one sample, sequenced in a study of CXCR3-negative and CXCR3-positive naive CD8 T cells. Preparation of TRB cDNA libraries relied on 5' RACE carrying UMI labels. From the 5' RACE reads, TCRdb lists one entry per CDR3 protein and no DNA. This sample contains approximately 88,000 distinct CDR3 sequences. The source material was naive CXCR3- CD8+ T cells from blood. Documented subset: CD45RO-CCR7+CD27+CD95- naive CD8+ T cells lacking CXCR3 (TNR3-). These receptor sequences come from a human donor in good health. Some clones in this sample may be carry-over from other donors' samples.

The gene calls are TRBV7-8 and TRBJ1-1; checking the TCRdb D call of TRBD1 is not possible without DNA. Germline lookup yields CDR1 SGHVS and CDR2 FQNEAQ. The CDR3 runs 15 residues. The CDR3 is CASSESTGMNTEAFF. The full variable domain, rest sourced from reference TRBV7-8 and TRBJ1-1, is GAGVSQSPRYKVAKRGQDVALRCDPISGHVSLFWYQQALGQGPEFLTYFQNEAQLDKSGLPSDRFFAERPEGSVSTLKIQRTQQEDSAVYLCASSESTGMNTEAFFGQGTRLTVV.

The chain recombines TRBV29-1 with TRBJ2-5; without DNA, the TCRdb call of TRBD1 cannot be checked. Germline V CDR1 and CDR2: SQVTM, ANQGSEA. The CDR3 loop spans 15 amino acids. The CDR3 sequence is CSAVPRVQGWETQYF.

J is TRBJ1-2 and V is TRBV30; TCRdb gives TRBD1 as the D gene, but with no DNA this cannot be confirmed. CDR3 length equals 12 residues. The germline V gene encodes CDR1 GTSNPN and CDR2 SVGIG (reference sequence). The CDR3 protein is CAWSGAGYGYTF.

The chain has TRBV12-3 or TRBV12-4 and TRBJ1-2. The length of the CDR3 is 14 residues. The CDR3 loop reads CASSLLATNYGYTF.

The CDR3: CASSELGGEETQYF. J is TRBJ2-5 and V is TRBV25-1; TCRdb calls TRBD2, which cannot be checked without DNA. This CDR3 spans 14 amino acids. Germline CDR1 MGHDK, CDR2 SYGVNS.

The CDR3 reads CASSLLGGGSSRYEQYF. The chain employs TRBV28 and TRBJ2-7; TCRdb names TRBD2, which stays unverified in the absence of DNA. Germline-derived CDR1 and CDR2 are MDHEN and SYDVKM. The CDR3 contains 17 residues.

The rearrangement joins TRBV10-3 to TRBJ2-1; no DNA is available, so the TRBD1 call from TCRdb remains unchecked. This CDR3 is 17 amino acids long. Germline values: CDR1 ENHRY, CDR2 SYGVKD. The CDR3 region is CAISESGDREAYNEQFF.

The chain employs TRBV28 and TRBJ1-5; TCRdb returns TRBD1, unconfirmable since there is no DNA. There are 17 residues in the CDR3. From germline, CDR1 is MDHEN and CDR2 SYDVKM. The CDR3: CASSDTPGQGVNQPQHF.

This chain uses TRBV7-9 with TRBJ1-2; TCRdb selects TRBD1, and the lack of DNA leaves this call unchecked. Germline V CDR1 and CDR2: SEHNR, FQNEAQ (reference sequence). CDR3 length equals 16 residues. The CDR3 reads CASSLGSGQGFDGYTF.

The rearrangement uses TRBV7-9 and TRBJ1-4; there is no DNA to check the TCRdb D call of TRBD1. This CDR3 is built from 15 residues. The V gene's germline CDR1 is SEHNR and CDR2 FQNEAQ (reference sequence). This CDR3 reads CASRGGVATNEKLFF. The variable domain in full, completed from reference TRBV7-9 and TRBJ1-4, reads DTGVSQNPRHKITKRGQNVTFRCDPISEHNRLYWYRQTLGQGPEFLTYFQNEAQLEKSRLLSDRFSAERPKGSFSTLEIQRTEQGDSAMYLCASRGGVATNEKLFFGSGTQLSVL.

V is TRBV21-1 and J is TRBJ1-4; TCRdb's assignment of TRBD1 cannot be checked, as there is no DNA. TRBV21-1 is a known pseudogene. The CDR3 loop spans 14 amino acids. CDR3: CASSETDPDEKLFF.

The CDR3 here is CASSAWDSTYEQYF. The chain combines TRBV9 with TRBJ2-7; with no DNA, the TCRdb D assignment of TRBD1 cannot be verified. The CDR3 has 14 residues. The V gene's germline CDR1 is SGDLS and CDR2 YYNGEE.

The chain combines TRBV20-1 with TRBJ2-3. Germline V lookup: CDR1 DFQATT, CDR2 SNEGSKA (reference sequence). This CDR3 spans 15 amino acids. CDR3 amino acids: CSARDSDGFGDTQYF.

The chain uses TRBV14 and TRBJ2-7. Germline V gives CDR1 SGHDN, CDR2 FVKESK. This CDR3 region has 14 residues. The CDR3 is CASSQAQGKYEQYF.

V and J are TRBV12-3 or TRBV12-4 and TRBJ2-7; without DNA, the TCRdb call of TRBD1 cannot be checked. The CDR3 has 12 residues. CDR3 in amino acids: CASSLWGGEQYF.

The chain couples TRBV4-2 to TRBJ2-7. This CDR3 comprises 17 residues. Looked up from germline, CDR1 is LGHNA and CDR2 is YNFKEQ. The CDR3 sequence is CASSQVGIRELPDEQYF.

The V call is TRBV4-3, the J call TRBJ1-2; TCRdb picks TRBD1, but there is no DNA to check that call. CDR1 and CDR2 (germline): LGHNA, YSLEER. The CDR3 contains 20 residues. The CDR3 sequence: CASSRLWGGQEPPANYGYTF.

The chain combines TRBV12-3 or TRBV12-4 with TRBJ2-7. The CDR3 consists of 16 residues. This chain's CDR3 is CASSSTERRTPYEQYF.

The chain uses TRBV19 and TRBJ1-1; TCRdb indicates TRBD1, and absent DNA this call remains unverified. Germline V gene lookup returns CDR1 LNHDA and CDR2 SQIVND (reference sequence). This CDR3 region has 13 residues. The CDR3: CASSITPLTGVFF.

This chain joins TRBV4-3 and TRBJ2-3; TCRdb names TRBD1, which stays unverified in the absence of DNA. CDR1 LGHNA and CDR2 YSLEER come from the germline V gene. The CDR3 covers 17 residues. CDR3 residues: CASSQEFVGCALDTQYF.

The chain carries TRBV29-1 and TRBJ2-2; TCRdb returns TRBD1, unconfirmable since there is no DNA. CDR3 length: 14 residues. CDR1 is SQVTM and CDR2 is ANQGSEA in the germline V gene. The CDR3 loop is CSVEGAGATGELFF.

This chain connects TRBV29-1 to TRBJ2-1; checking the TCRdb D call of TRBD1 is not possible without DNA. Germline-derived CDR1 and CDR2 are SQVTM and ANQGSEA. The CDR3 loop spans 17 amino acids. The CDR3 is CSVEGGGGTRRIDEQFF.

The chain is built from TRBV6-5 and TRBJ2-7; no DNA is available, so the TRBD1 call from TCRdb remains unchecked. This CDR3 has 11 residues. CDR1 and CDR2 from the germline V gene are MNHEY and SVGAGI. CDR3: CASGGIDEQYF.